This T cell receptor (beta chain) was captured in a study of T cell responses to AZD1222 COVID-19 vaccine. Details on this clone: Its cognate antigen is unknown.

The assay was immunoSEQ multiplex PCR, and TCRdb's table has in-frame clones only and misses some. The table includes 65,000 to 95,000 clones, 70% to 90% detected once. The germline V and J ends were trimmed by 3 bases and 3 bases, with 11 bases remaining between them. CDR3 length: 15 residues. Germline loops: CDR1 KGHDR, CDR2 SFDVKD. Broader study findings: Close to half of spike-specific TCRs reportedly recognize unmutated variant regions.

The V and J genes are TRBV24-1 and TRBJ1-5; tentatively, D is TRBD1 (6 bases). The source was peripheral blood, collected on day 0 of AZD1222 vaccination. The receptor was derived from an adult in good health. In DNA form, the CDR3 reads TGTGCCACCAGTGATGCAACAGGGTCCAATCAGCCCCAGCATTTT. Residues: CATSDATGSNQPQHF.